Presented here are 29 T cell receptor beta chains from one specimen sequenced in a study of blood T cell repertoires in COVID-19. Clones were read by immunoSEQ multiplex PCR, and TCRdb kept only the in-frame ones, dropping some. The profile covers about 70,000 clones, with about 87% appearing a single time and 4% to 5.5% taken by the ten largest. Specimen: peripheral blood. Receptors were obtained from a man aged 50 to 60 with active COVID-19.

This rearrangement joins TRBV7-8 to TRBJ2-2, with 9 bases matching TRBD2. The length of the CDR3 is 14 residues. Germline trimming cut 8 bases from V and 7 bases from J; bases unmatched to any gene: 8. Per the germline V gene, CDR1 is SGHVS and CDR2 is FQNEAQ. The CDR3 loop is CASGREGRGGELFF. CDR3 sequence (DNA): TGTGCCAGCGGGCGGGAGGGCCGGGGCGGGGAGCTGTTTTTT.

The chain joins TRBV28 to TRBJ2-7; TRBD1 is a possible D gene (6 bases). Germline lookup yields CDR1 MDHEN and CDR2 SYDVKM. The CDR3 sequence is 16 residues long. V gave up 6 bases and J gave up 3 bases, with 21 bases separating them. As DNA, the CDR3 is TGTGCCAGCAGCAAAACTCTGCTGGACAGCTACTACGAGCAGTACTTC. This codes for CASSKTLLDSYYEQYF. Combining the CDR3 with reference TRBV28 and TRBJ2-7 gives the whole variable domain DVKVTQSSRYLVKRTGEKVFLECVQDMDHENMFWYRQDPGLGLRLIYFSYDVKMKEKGDIPEGYSVSREKKERFSLILESASTNQTSMYLCASSKTLLDSYYEQYFGPGTRLTVT.

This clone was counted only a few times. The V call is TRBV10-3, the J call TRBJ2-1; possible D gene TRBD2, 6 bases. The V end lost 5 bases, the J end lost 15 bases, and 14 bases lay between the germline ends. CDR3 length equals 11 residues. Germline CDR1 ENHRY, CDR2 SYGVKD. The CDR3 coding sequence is TGTGCCATCAGTTCCCGGGACTCTACGTTCTTC. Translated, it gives CAISSRDSTFF.

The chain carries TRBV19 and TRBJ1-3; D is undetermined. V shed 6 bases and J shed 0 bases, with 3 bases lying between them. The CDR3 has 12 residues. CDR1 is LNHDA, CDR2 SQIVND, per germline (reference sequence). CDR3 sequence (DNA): TGTGCCAGTAGCCGCTCTGGAAACACCATATATTTT. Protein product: CASSRSGNTIYF.

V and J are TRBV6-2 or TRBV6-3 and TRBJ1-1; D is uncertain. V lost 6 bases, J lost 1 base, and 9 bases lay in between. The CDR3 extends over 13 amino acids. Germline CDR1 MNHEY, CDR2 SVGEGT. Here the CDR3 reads CASRYRSNTEAFF. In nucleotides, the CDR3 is TGTGCCAGCAGGTACCGGTCGAACACTGAAGCTTTCTTT.

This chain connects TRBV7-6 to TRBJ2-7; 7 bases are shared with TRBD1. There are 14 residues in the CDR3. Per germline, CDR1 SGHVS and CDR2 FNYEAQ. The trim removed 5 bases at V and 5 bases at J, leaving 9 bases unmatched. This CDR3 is CASSPVTGSNEQYF. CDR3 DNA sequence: TGTGCCAGCAGCCCCGTGACAGGGAGTAACGAGCAGTACTTC.

CDR3 DNA: TGTGCCAGCAGTTACCGGGGAGGAGAGACCCAGTACTTC. Protein: CASSYRGGETQYF. The chain has TRBV6-5 and TRBJ2-5; a weak D match, TRBD2 (6 bases). CDR1 and CDR2 from the germline V gene are MNHEY and SVGAGI. CDR3 length: 13 amino acids. V lost 2 bases, J lost 4 bases, and 8 bases lay in between.

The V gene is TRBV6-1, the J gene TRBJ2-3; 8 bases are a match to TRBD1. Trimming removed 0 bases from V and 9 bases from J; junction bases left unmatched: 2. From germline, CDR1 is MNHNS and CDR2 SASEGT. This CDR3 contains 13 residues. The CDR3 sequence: CASSEAWTGTQYF. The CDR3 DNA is TGTGCCAGCAGTGAAGCGTGGACAGGGACGCAGTATTTT.

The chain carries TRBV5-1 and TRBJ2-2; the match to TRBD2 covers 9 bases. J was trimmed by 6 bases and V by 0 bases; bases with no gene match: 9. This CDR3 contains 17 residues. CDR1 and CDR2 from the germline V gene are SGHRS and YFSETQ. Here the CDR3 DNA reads TGCGCCAGCAGCTTGGTAGCGGGAGAGGGTATATCCGGGGAGCTGTTTTTT. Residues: CASSLVAGEGISGELFF.

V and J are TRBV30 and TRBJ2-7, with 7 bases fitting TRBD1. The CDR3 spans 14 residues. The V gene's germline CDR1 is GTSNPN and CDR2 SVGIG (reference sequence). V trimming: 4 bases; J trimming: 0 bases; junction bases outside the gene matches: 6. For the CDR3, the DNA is TGTGCCTGGACGGGACAGCTCCTCTCCTACGAGCAGTACTTC. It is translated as CAWTGQLLSYEQYF.

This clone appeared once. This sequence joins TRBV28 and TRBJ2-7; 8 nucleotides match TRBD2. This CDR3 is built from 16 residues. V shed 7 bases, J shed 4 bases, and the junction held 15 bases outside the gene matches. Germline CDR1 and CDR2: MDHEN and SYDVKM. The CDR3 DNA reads TGTGCCAGCATCTCCGGGAGCGGGAGTGCTGGGTACGAGCAGTACTTC. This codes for CASISGSGSAGYEQYF.

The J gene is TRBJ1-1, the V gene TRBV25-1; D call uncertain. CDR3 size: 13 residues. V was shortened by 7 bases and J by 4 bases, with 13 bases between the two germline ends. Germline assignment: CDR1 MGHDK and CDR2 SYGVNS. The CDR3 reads CASTTDGVTEAFF. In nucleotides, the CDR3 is TGTGCCAGCACCACAGATGGCGTCACTGAAGCTTTCTTT.

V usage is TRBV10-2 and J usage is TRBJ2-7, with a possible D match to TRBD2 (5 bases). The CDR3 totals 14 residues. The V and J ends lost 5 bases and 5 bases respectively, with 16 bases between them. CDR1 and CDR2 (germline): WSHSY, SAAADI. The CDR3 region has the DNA TGCGCCAGCAGTTTAAGTGGGAGAGGAGACGAGCAGTACTTC. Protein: CASSLSGRGDEQYF.

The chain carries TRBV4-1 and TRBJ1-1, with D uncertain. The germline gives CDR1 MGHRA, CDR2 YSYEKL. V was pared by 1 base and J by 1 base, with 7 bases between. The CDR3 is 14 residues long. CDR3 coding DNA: TGCGCCAGCAGCCAAGGATGGGCGAACACTGAAGCTTTCTTT. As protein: CASSQGWANTEAFF.

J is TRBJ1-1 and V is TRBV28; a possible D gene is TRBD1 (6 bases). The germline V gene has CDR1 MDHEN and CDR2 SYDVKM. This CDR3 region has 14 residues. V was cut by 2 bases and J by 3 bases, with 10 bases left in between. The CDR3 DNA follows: TGTGCCAGCAGTTTAGAGGGGGGGGACACTGAAGCTTTCTTT. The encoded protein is CASSLEGGDTEAFF.

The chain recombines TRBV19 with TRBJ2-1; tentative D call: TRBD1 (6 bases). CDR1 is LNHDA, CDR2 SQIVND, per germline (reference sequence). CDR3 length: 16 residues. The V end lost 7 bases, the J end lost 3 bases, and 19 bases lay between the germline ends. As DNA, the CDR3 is TGTGCCAGTACCCAGAATCTACAGGGCGGCTACAATGAGCAGTTCTTC. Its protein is CASTQNLQGGYNEQFF.

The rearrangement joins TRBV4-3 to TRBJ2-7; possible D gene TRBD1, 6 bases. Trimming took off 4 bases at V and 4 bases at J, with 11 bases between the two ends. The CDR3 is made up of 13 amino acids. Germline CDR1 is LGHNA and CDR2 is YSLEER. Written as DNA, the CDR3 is TGCGCCAGCAGCCGTTCACAGGGATACGAGCAGTACTTC. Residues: CASSRSQGYEQYF.

CDR3 loop: CASSSFSYEQYF. In nucleotides, the CDR3 is TGTGCCAGCAGTTCCTTCTCCTACGAGCAGTACTTC. The rearrangement uses TRBV27 and TRBJ2-7, with D uncertain. The length of the CDR3 is 12 residues. Trimming took 4 bases from V and 0 from J, leaving 4 bases between them. Germline values: CDR1 MNHEY, CDR2 SMNVEV (reference sequence).

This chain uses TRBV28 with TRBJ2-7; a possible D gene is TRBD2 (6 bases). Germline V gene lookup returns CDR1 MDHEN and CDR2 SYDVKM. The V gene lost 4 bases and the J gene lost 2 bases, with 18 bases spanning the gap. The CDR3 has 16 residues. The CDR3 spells CASSSRQAQRAYEQYF. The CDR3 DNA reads TGTGCCAGCAGTTCCAGGCAGGCACAGCGGGCCTACGAGCAGTACTTC.

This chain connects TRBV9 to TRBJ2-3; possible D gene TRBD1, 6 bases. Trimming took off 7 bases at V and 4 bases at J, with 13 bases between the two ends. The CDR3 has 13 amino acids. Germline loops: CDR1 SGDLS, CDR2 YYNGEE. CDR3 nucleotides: TGTGCCAGCGGCCCCCAGGGGTCAGATACGCAGTATTTT. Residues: CASGPQGSDTQYF.

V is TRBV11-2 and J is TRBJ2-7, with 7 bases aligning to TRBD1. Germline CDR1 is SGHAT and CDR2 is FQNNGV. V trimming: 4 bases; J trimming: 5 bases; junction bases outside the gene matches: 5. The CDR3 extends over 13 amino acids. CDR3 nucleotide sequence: TGTGCCAGCAGCTCACAGGGGATCCACGAGCAGTACTTC. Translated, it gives CASSSQGIHEQYF.

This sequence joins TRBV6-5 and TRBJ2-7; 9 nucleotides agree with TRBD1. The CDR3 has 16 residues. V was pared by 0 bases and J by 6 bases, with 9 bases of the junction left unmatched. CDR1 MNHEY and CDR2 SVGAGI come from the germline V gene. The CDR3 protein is CASSYSKVGQGGEQYF. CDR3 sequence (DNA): TGTGCCAGCAGTTACTCGAAGGTGGGACAGGGAGGCGAGCAGTACTTC.

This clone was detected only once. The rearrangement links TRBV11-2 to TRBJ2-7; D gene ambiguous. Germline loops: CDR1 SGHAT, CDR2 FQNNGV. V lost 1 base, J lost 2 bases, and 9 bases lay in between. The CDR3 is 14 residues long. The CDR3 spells CASSLAYTTYEQYF. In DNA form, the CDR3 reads TGTGCCAGCAGCTTAGCTTACACAACCTACGAGCAGTACTTC.

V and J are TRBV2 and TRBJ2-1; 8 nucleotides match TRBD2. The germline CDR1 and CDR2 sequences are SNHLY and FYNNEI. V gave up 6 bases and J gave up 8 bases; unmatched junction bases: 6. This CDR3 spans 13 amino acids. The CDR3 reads CASRGTSLDEQFF. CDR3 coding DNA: TGTGCCAGCAGGGGGACTAGTCTCGATGAGCAGTTCTTC.

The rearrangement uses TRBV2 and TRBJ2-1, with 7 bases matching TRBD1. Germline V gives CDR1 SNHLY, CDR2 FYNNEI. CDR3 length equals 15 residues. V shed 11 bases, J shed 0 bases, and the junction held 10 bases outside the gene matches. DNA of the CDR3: TGTGCCTTCCAGGACCGGGACAGCTCCTACAATGAGCAGTTCTTC. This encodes CAFQDRDSSYNEQFF.

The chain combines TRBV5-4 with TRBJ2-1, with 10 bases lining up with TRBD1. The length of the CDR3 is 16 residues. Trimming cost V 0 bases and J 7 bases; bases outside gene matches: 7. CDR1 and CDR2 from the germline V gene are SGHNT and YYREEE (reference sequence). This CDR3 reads CASSLDPGTGANEQFF. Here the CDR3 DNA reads TGTGCCAGCAGCTTGGACCCCGGGACAGGGGCGAATGAGCAGTTCTTC. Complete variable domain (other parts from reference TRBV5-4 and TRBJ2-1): ETGVTQSPTHLIKTRGQQVTLRCSSQSGHNTVSWYQQALGQGPQFIFQYYREEENGRGNFPPRFSGLQFPNYSSELNVNALELDDSALYLCASSLDPGTGANEQFFGPGTRLTVL.

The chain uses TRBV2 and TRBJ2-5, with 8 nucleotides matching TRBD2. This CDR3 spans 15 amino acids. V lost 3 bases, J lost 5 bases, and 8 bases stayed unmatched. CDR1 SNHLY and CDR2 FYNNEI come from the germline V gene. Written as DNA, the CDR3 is TGTGCCAGCAGTGATAGGGGACTAGGATCCGAGACCCAGTACTTC. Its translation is CASSDRGLGSETQYF.

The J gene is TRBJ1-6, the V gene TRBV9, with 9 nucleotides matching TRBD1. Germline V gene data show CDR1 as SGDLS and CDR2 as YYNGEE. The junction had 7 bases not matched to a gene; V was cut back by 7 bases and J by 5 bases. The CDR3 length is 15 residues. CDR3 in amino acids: CASGQGLGNNSPLHF. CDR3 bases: TGTGCCAGCGGACAGGGGTTGGGAAATAATTCACCCCTCCACTTT.

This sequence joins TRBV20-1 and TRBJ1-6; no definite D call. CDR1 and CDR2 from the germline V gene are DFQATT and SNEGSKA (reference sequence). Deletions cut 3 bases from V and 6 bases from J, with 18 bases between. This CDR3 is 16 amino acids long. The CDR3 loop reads CSASNGEGRSNSPLHF. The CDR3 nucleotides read TGCAGTGCTAGTAATGGGGAGGGAAGGAGTAATTCACCCCTCCACTTT.